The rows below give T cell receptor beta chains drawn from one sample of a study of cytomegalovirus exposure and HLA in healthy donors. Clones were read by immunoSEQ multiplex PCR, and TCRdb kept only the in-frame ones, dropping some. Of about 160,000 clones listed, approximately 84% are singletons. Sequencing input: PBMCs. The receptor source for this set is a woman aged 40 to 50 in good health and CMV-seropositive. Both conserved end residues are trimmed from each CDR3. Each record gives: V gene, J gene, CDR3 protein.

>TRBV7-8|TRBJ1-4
ASSSDRPTNEKLF
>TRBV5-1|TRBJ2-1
ASQDGSSSYNEQF
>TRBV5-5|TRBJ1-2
ASSLGGQGAHGYT
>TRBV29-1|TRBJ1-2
SVDPDRGRYHT
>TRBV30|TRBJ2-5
AWSLDRSQETQY
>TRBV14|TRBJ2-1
ASSQDSSGGREQF
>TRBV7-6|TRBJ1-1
ASSLTGVGNTEAF
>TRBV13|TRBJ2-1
ASSYRGPFTEQF
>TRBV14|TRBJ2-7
ASSRQGSIFYEQY
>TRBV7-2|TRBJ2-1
ASSPSGGQGTEQF
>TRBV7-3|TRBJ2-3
ASSPGTGGLNTQY
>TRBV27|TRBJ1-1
ASSYSRGQGARTEAF
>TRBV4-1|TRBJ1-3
ASSQDRTASGNTIY
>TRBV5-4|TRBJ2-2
ASSRKGGGNTGELF
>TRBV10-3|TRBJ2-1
AISEGTGEYQQF
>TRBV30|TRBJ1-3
AWRTGGNTIY
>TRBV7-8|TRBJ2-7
ASSLSAGNEQY